These 25 T cell receptor beta chains share one sample of origin, sequenced in a study of blood T cell repertoires in COVID-19. Measured with immunoSEQ multiplex PCR; TCRdb has only the in-frame clones, and not every one. Among over 110,000 clones listed, 70% to 90% were seen once. The sample taken for sequencing was peripheral blood. The receptor source for this set is a human donor in a cohort sampled during active COVID-19.

This sequence joins TRBV11-3 and TRBJ2-5; 7 bases match TRBD2. The CDR3 sequence is 14 residues long. The ends lost 4 bases at V and 6 bases at J; junction bases unmatched: 8. Germline CDR1 reads SGHNT; CDR2 reads YENEEA. The CDR3 loop is CASSSGGSSKTQYF. For the CDR3, the DNA is TGTGCCAGCAGCTCGGGAGGCTCGTCCAAGACCCAGTACTTC.

The V and J genes are TRBV9 and TRBJ1-1; a possible D gene is TRBD1 (6 bases). The germline V gene has CDR1 SGDLS and CDR2 YYNGEE. This CDR3 has 17 amino acids. V gave up 4 bases and J gave up 0 bases, with 19 bases separating them. The CDR3 DNA reads TGTGCCAGCAGCTCAGAGGGGGAGATCGGGATGAACACTGAAGCTTTCTTT. Its protein product is CASSSEGEIGMNTEAFF. Complete variable domain (other parts from reference TRBV9 and TRBJ1-1): DSGVTQTPKHLITATGQRVTLRCSPRSGDLSVYWYQQSLDQGLQFLIQYYNGEERAKGNILERFSAQQFPDLHSELNLSSLELGDSALYFCASSSEGEIGMNTEAFFGQGTRLTVV.

V is TRBV10-1 and J is TRBJ1-1; TRBD1 might be the D (5 bases). Germline V lookup: CDR1 WNHNN, CDR2 SYGVQD (reference sequence). This CDR3 spans 16 amino acids. Trimming pared 0 bases from V and 4 bases from J, leaving 15 bases between. The CDR3, as DNA: TGCGCCAGCAGTGAGTCGACGGGGCGGGGAGGCACTGAAGCTTTCTTT. Its protein is CASSESTGRGGTEAFF.

The V call is TRBV4-1, the J call TRBJ2-4; D is unclear. Trimming pared 0 bases from V and 7 bases from J, leaving 7 bases between. The germline CDR1 and CDR2 sequences are MGHRA and YSYEKL. The CDR3 runs to 13 residues. CDR3 region: CASSQDDGNIQYF. Here the CDR3 DNA reads TGCGCCAGCAGCCAAGATGACGGGAACATTCAGTACTTC.

The chain combines TRBV10-3 with TRBJ1-4; 7 positions match TRBD1. CDR3 length: 15 amino acids. Germline V gene sequence: CDR1 ENHRY, CDR2 SYGVKD. Trimming removed 3 bases from V and 6 bases from J; junction bases left unmatched: 7. The CDR3 nucleotides are TGTGCCATCAGTGACCGGGGGACAGCCGATGAAAAACTGTTTTTT. Protein: CAISDRGTADEKLFF.

The chain joins TRBV6-5 to TRBJ1-2; 10 bases map to TRBD1. Germline loops: CDR1 MNHEY, CDR2 SVGAGI. The length of the CDR3 is 14 residues. Unmatched junction bases numbered 5, after V lost 6 bases and J lost 4 bases. The CDR3 bases are TGTGCCAGCAGCGGCCGGGACAGGGGCTATGGCTACACCTTC. Protein product: CASSGRDRGYGYTF.

CDR3 amino acids: CATSNPLIGTSRYEQYF. As DNA, the CDR3 is TGTGCCACCAGCAACCCTTTAATTGGGACTAGTAGGTACGAGCAGTACTTC. The chain uses TRBV15 and TRBJ2-7, with 8 bases that match TRBD2. The length of the CDR3 is 17 residues. Germline lookup yields CDR1 LNHNV and CDR2 YYDKDF (reference sequence). The V segment lost 4 bases and the J segment 4 bases; nucleotides outside the gene matches: 15.

The rearrangement uses TRBV19 and TRBJ2-1; D remains ambiguous. The ends were cut back, 3 bases at V and 8 bases at J, with 8 bases in the middle. The CDR3 runs 12 residues. Germline loops: CDR1 LNHDA, CDR2 SQIVND (reference sequence). Here the CDR3 DNA reads TGTGCCAGTAGTATCCCCCGGGATGAGCAGTTCTTC. Amino acids: CASSIPRDEQFF.

The chain couples TRBV30 to TRBJ2-7, with D possibly being TRBD2 (5 bases). Germline lookup yields CDR1 GTSNPN and CDR2 SVGIG (reference sequence). This CDR3 comprises 14 residues. Between the trimmed V and J ends, which lost 3 bases and 0 bases, there was a span of 12 bases. The CDR3 DNA sequence: TGTGCCTGGAGCTCCGTACGGGGCTCCTACGAGCAGTACTTC. Amino acids: CAWSSVRGSYEQYF.

The V and J genes are TRBV2 and TRBJ2-2, with D perhaps TRBD1 (6 bases). V was cut by 9 bases and J by 7 bases, with 12 bases left in between. Germline assignment: CDR1 SNHLY and CDR2 FYNNEI. The CDR3 spans 12 residues. The CDR3, as DNA: TGTGCCAGTGAACAGGGCGTCGGGGAGCTGTTTTTT. Encoded protein: CASEQGVGELFF.

The chain uses TRBV6-6 and TRBJ1-1, with D possibly TRBD1 on 5 matching bases. The CDR3 has 12 residues. Germline V gives CDR1 MNHNY, CDR2 SVGAGI (reference sequence). Trimming removed 11 bases from V and 2 bases from J, with 12 bases in between. CDR3 amino acids: CAAGGVNTEAFF. CDR3 in DNA: TGTGCCGCCGGGGGAGTTAACACTGAAGCTTTCTTT.

J is TRBJ2-3 and V is TRBV7-2; 8 bases are a match to TRBD2. J gave up 5 bases and V 8 bases, and 6 bases lay outside the gene matches. The germline CDR1 and CDR2 sequences are SGHTA and FQGNSA. This CDR3 comprises 13 residues. In DNA form, the CDR3 reads TGTGCCAGCGGTCTAGCGGGTGTAGATACGCAGTATTTT. It translates to CASGLAGVDTQYF.

The chain couples TRBV10-2 to TRBJ2-3, with TRBD2 as a possible D gene (5 bases). Germline assignment: CDR1 WSHSY and CDR2 SAAADI. The CDR3 has 13 amino acids. V was pared by 10 bases and J by 1 base, with 12 bases between. CDR3 sequence reads: CATLARRTDTQYF. CDR3 coding DNA: TGCGCCACTCTAGCCCGCCGCACAGATACGCAGTATTTT.

The chain uses TRBV29-1 and TRBJ2-3; D is possibly TRBD1 (5 bases). The CDR3 extends over 13 amino acids. The ends were cut back, 2 bases at V and 4 bases at J, with 10 bases in the middle. Germline CDR1 reads SQVTM; CDR2 reads ANQGSEA. Written as DNA, the CDR3 is TGCAGCGTTGAACTTCTAGGGGCAGATACGCAGTATTTT. This gives the protein CSVELLGADTQYF.

This clone has only one observation. The chain couples TRBV28 to TRBJ2-7; TRBD1 is a possible D gene (7 bases). Trimming left V 3 bases short and J 2 bases short, with 23 bases between. Germline V gives CDR1 MDHEN, CDR2 SYDVKM. The CDR3 spans 18 residues. The CDR3, as DNA: TGTGCCAGCAGTTTTATATTGATGGAGGGGGCGCCGCCCTACGAGCAGTACTTC. It encodes CASSFILMEGAPPYEQYF.

The chain recombines TRBV29-1 with TRBJ2-7, with TRBD2 as a possible D gene (6 bases). CDR1 and CDR2 (germline): SQVTM, ANQGSEA. V was cut by 1 base and J by 6 bases, with 16 bases left in between. The CDR3 consists of 14 residues. CDR3 in amino acids: CSVEGAGKEREQYF. CDR3 coding DNA: TGCAGCGTTGAAGGGGCGGGGAAGGAGCGCGAGCAGTACTTC.

This sequence joins TRBV4-1 and TRBJ2-2, with 13 bases identical to TRBD2. After removal of 0 bases from V and 4 bases from J, the junction contained 8 bases not matched to a gene. The CDR3 consists of 19 residues. Germline CDR1 and CDR2: MGHRA and YSYEKL. CDR3 DNA sequence: TGCGCCAGCAGCCAAGAGAGGGGTAGGACTAGCGGGGGCACCGGGGAGCTGTTTTTT. Translation gives CASSQERGRTSGGTGELFF.

This chain connects TRBV19 to TRBJ2-7; 7 positions match TRBD1. Germline V gene lookup returns CDR1 LNHDA and CDR2 SQIVND (reference sequence). The CDR3 has 11 amino acids. The V and J ends lost 6 bases and 7 bases, in that order; junction bases with no gene match: 3. CDR3 protein: CASSDREEQYF. The CDR3 bases are TGTGCCAGTAGCGACAGGGAGGAGCAGTACTTC.

The rearrangement uses TRBV2 and TRBJ2-1; 10 bases are a match to TRBD2. Trimming took 5 bases from V and 9 from J; bases not matched to a gene: 13. This CDR3 spans 16 amino acids. Germline V CDR1 and CDR2: SNHLY, FYNNEI. The CDR3 sequence is CASSYPGSGGASEQFF. CDR3 sequence (DNA): TGTGCCAGCAGTTACCCCGGGAGCGGGGGGGCGAGTGAGCAGTTCTTC.

The chain carries TRBV10-3 and TRBJ1-2, with 8 bases identical to TRBD1. Germline V gives CDR1 ENHRY, CDR2 SYGVKD. The CDR3 contains 15 residues. V trimming: 6 bases; J trimming: 4 bases; junction bases outside the gene matches: 10. CDR3 DNA sequence: TGTGCCATCAGCGAAGGGACAGGAGGATTCTATGGCTACACCTTC. Translating gives CAISEGTGGFYGYTF.

This rearrangement joins TRBV4-2 to TRBJ1-4, with unresolved D. V was pared by 4 bases and J by 0 bases, with 18 bases between. Germline assignment: CDR1 LGHNA and CDR2 YNFKEQ. The CDR3 is made up of 18 amino acids. For the CDR3, the DNA is TGTGCCAGCAGCCTGATACTGAGGAGGGATGCAACTAATGAAAAACTGTTTTTT. Translated: CASSLILRRDATNEKLFF.

This chain connects TRBV29-1 to TRBJ2-7, with 12 nucleotides matching TRBD2. Losses at the gene ends were 6 bases for V and 7 bases for J; bases not matched to a gene: 10. Per the germline V gene, CDR1 is SQVTM and CDR2 is ANQGSEA. The CDR3 consists of 14 residues. The CDR3 DNA is TGCAGCGTCCACGGACTAGCGGGGTTTTCTGAGCAGTACTTC. Translated, it gives CSVHGLAGFSEQYF.

The chain is built from TRBV3-1 (or the pseudogene TRBV3-2) and TRBJ2-5, with unresolved D. This CDR3 region has 12 residues. CDR1 is LGHDT and CDR2 is YNNKEL in the germline V gene (reference sequence). Trimming stripped 0 bases from V and 7 bases from J, with 6 bases between. The CDR3 reads CASSQDQRTQYF. Written as DNA, the CDR3 is TGTGCCAGCAGCCAAGATCAGCGGACCCAGTACTTC.

The chain couples TRBV18 to TRBJ1-4, with 8 positions matching TRBD1. Germline V gene data show CDR1 as KGHSH and CDR2 as LQKENI. Trimming removed 4 bases from V and 14 bases from J; junction bases left unmatched: 18. The CDR3 extends over 16 amino acids. The CDR3 bases are TGTGCCAGCTCACGCGTCCGGGACAGGAGCCTTGGGGCGCTGTTTTTT. It yields the protein CASSRVRDRSLGALFF.

The genes are TRBV11-2 and TRBJ1-1; D gene uncertain. Trimming stripped 1 base from V and 4 bases from J, with 10 bases between. CDR3 size: 14 residues. The V gene's germline CDR1 is SGHAT and CDR2 FQNNGV. CDR3 sequence reads: CASSLVGKGTEAFF. The CDR3 DNA reads TGTGCCAGCAGCTTAGTCGGGAAGGGCACTGAAGCTTTCTTT.